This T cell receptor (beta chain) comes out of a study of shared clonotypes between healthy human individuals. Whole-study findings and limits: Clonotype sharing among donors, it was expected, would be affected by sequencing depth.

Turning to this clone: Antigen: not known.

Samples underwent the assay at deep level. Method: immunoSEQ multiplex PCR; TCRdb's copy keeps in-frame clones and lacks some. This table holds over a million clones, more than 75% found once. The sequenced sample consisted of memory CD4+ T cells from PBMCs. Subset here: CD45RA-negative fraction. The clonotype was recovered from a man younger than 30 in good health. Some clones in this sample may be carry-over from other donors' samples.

The CDR3 coding sequence is TGTGCCAGCAGCGTAGCCGGGACTAGCGGCTACGAGCAGTACTTC. Amino acid sequence: CASSVAGTSGYEQYF. V and J are TRBV9 and TRBJ2-7; TRBD2 matches 11 bases. CDR3 length: 15 amino acids. CDR1 and CDR2 (germline): SGDLS, YYNGEE. With 0 bases clipped from V and 3 bases from J, the junction kept 2 bases outside the gene matches.